This T cell receptor (beta chain) was observed in a study of blood T cell repertoires in COVID-19 (dated by TCRdb to about 2020). About the investigation overall: Recovered participants in ImmuneRACE Cohort 3 were defined by two consecutive negative NP/OP PCR tests, clearance by a healthcare professional, or resolution of symptoms. Samples from collaborators originated in the United States, Italy and Spain and spanned both the acute and convalescent phases of COVID-19. The material from the prospective study consisted of cDNA or gDNA derived from T cells, B-cell-depleted T cells, or PBMCs. Deeply sampled blood TCRbeta repertoires from subjects exposed to, actively infected with, or recovered from COVID-19 were included in the dataset. The repertoires were made available in a free public database intended to serve as a resource for research on the immune response to SARS-CoV-2. The samples were drawn from two sources: the first 160 participants of the ongoing ImmuneRACE study, and 1,000 to 1,500 subjects contributed by 6 global collaborators. A de-identified subject ID, COVID-19 status, age in years and sex were almost always included in the sample metadata. Where available, HLA class I and class II types were obtained from metadata supplied by the sample provider rather than from assay-based typing. What the work shows at the level of the full study, not this receptor alone: How much clinical and demographic metadata was included differed by source and by participant, and the metadata was provided uncurated.

Reading the germline V gene gives CDR1 KGHSH and CDR2 LQKENI. Unmatched junction bases come to 7, with V trimmed by 0 bases and J by 0 bases. Inclusive of the bounding cysteine and phenylalanine, the CDR3 is 18 residues long. The only DNA kept is the CDR3, 54 bases in frame from the first base. Participants in the prospective study were aged about 18 to 90 years, lived in approximately 26 United States geographic areas, and enrolled through a virtual design. Cohort assignment in the prospective study relied on participant-reported clinical history from a screening survey and a study questionnaire. Mobile phlebotomists in the prospective study collected whole blood, serum and a nasopharyngeal or oropharyngeal swab from every participant. Participants in the prospective study had the option to provide additional blood draws and questionnaires over an approximately two-month period. Prospective study blood samples were shipped either frozen or at room temperature before DNA extraction.

The immunoSEQ Assay, a bias-controlled multiplex PCR, was used to amplify TCRbeta CDR3 regions from genomic DNA. The paper's data handling went like this. Within the assay, amplification of reference gene primers was used to estimate how many nucleated cells each sample contained. Sequence reads were collapsed and filtered to measure the absolute abundance of every unique TCRbeta CDR3 rearrangement. For each sample, productive Simpson clonality was calculated by taking the square root of Simpson's diversity index across productive rearrangements. TCRdb limited this immuneACCESS table to in-frame rearrangements with V and J called. A share of clones is missing; checked studies link under half to unresolved V genes, and the rest is unexplained. That table supplies the V and J calls and clone size; D and trimming were determined from the DNA. For this sample there are 200,000 to 250,000 clones; about 86% appear just once. Approximately 3% of the sample goes to the ten largest clones.

Regarding this clone: Its antigen is not yet known. Base qualities are not provided; no much larger clone lies one nucleotide away.

Sequencing used PBMCs or T cells enriched from blood (not recorded which). This chain is built from TRBV18 and TRBJ2-7; TRBD2 aligns with 11 central bases. The clonotype was recovered from a woman in her forties or fifties in a cohort exposed to, infected with or recovered from COVID-19 (not recorded which). In nucleotides, the sequence is TGTGCCAGCTCACCACCGCTAGCGGGGGGCCTAAACTCCTACGAGCAGTACTTC. The encoded protein is CASSPPLAGGLNSYEQYF.